This TCR beta chain was obtained from a study of blood T cell repertoires in COVID-19. Study overall: The United States, Italy and Spain provided the acute and convalescent COVID-19 samples.

Only in-frame clones appear in the TCRdb table, and some are missing; sequencing was by immunoSEQ multiplex PCR. This sample has around 300,000 clones, with roughly 90% found just once. CDR1 is SGDLS, CDR2 YYNGEE, per germline. Trimming pared 7 bases from V and 10 bases from J, leaving 14 bases between. CDR3 length: 11 residues. The chain couples TRBV9 to TRBJ1-1; D not certain. This clonotype was sampled from a woman in her sixties who had recovered from COVID-19. The sequencing input was PBMCs or T cells enriched from blood (not recorded which). In DNA form, the CDR3 reads TGTGCCAGCGGCGGCCGAGCCCCAGCTTTCTTT. Translation: CASGGRAPAFF.